This TCR beta chain was sequenced for a study of long-term antiretroviral therapy in people with HIV. The ends were cut back, 6 bases at V and 3 bases at J, with 19 bases in the middle. Germline loops: CDR1 MDHEN, CDR2 SYDVKM. This CDR3 comprises 16 residues. Run at survey level, the immunoSEQ assay was version v3.0. Sequencing used immunoSEQ multiplex PCR; TCRdb keeps in-frame clones, though not all of them. The sample consists of more than 25,000 clones, approximately 90% of them appearing once. Each HIV-infected participant was given treatment in the United States. The receptor was isolated from a man younger than 35 with HIV. Sequencing was performed on unsorted PBMCs, taken 3.1 years after starting antiretroviral therapy. The chain uses TRBV28 and TRBJ2-3, with D possibly matching TRBD2 (5 bases). The CDR3 coding sequence is TGTGCCAGCAGCCATCTGAAACTAGGAAAAACAGATACGCAGTATTTT. Its protein product is CASSHLKLGKTDTQYF.